A few counts support the clone carrying this T cell receptor beta chain. Its antigen is not known. The sample originates from a study of T cells after yellow fever vaccination. Across the whole study: Fractions low in cell number were prepared with SMART-Seq v4 Ultra Low Input.

TCRdb fed the 5' RACE reads into MiXCR, producing one record per CDR3 protein. Seen here are under 550,000 distinct CDR3 sequences, roughly a fifth observed once, and the top ten hold 16%. Germline V lookup: CDR1 SGHRS, CDR2 YFSETQ. This CDR3 comprises 15 residues. Trimming removed 0 bases from V and 9 bases from J; junction bases left unmatched: 9. Study-wide results and limits: Once the booster was given, most primary-vaccination clones reappeared, at more than 95% for CD4 and approximately 88% for CD8.

Material: PBMCs, obtained approximately 22 days after the first yellow fever vaccination. The chain couples TRBV5-1 to TRBJ2-1; 7 bases are shared with TRBD1. This receptor was identified in a man between 18 and 35 years old who received the YFV17D yellow fever vaccine. CDR3 sequence reads: CASSLGDRANGEQFF. The DNA for the CDR3 is TGCGCCAGCAGCTTGGGAGACAGGGCTAATGGTGAGCAGTTCTTC.